Presented here are 28 T cell receptor beta chains from one specimen sequenced in a study of shared clonotypes between healthy human individuals. Assay used: immunoSEQ multiplex PCR; TCRdb lists only in-frame clones, some missing. The repertoire holds 2 million to 2.5 million clones, with roughly 95% as singletons. Material for sequencing was naive CD4+ T cells sorted from blood. Subset: CD45RA+ positively selected. All receptors derive from a man aged 18 to 29 in good health.

V usage is TRBV6-6 and J usage is TRBJ2-7; TRBD1 aligns across 7 bases. The V segment lost 6 bases and the J segment 0 bases; nucleotides outside the gene matches: 8. The CDR3 contains 15 residues. CDR1 is MNHNY and CDR2 is SVGAGI in the germline V gene (reference sequence). As DNA, the CDR3 is TGTGCCAGCAGGGCCCGACAGGGCGCCTCCTACGAGCAGTACTTC. It is translated as CASRARQGASYEQYF.

A note on this clone: The junction differs from germline at one of its ends, possibly a read error. This specimen includes other DNA sequences encoding the same CDR3. The CDR3 nucleotides are TGTGCCATAGGAGGAGACTATGGCTACACTTTC. Protein sequence: CAIGGDYGYTF. The chain recombines TRBV10-3 with TRBJ1-2, with D unclear. Germline V CDR1 and CDR2: ENHRY, SYGVKD. The CDR3 is made up of 11 amino acids.

The rearrangement joins TRBV7-6 to TRBJ2-7; D gene unclear. CDR3 size: 13 residues. Germline V gives CDR1 SGHVS, CDR2 FNYEAQ. Trimming took off 5 bases at V and 6 bases at J, with 14 bases between the two ends. The CDR3 DNA sequence: TGTGCCAGCAGCCCCAGGCCCATCGGCGAGCAGTACTTC. Amino acid sequence: CASSPRPIGEQYF.

This rearrangement joins TRBV5-6 to TRBJ1-5; D call uncertain. This CDR3 is 13 amino acids long. Germline lookup yields CDR1 SGHDT and CDR2 YYEEEE. The V end was cut by 4 bases, the J end by 4 bases, with 9 bases between. The CDR3 DNA sequence: TGTGCCAGCAGCATGGGGATAAATCAGCCCCAGCATTTT. Its protein product is CASSMGINQPQHF.

As concerns this clone: The junction differs from germline at one of its ends, possibly a read error. This rearrangement joins TRBV6-1 to TRBJ1-1; no definite D call. Germline CDR1 and CDR2: MNHNS and SASEGT. The CDR3 length is 9 residues. For the CDR3, the DNA is TGTGCCAGCAGCGCTGAGGCTTTCTTT. Translated: CASSAEAFF.

In this sample, this clone turned up once. This chain uses TRBV9 with TRBJ2-1; TRBD1 aligns across 9 bases. Germline loops: CDR1 SGDLS, CDR2 YYNGEE. J lost 7 bases, V lost 4 bases, and 9 bases had no gene match. There are 15 residues in the CDR3. CDR3 amino acids: CASSTQGAARNEQFF. The CDR3 DNA sequence: TGTGCCAGCAGCACACAGGGGGCGGCGAGGAATGAGCAGTTCTTC.

The rearrangement uses TRBV25-1 and TRBJ2-7, with D perhaps matching TRBD1 or TRBD2 (7 bases each). V gave up 6 bases and J gave up 10 bases, with 19 bases separating them. The germline gives CDR1 MGHDK, CDR2 SYGVNS. The CDR3 totals 13 residues. CDR3 residues: CASRIGSGTAQYF. The CDR3 region has the DNA TGTGCCAGCAGAATAGGAAGCGGGACAGCCCAGTACTTC.

The rearrangement joins TRBV5-6 to TRBJ2-1; no firm D call. The CDR3 has 13 residues. Trimming cost V 6 bases and J 1 base, with 8 bases left between them. Germline V gives CDR1 SGHDT, CDR2 YYEEEE. The CDR3 sequence is CASTRGSYNEQFF. The CDR3 coding sequence is TGTGCCAGCACCCGTGGGTCCTACAATGAGCAGTTCTTC. Combining the CDR3 with reference TRBV5-6 and TRBJ2-1 gives the whole variable domain DAGVTQSPTHLIKTRGQQVTLRCSPKSGHDTVSWYQQALGQGPQFIFQYYEEEERQRGNFPDRFSGHQFPNYSSELNVNALLLGDSALYLCASTRGSYNEQFFGPGTRLTVL.

The chain is built from TRBV28 and TRBJ2-7; D is undetermined. This CDR3 has 12 amino acids. In germline, CDR1 is MDHEN, CDR2 SYDVKM. Trimming cost V 7 bases and J 6 bases, with 13 bases left between them. CDR3 loop: CASTGPHGEQYF. The DNA for the CDR3 is TGTGCCAGCACTGGACCTCACGGCGAGCAGTACTTC.

The chain joins TRBV6-1 to TRBJ1-5; 9 bases are a match to TRBD1. Losses at the gene ends were 6 bases for V and 0 bases for J; bases not matched to a gene: 3. The CDR3 totals 15 residues. Germline V gives CDR1 MNHNS, CDR2 SASEGT. The CDR3 sequence is CASRPGQGSNQPQHF. The CDR3 DNA reads TGTGCCAGCAGACCGGGACAGGGTAGCAATCAGCCCCAGCATTTT.

The rearrangement links TRBV2 to TRBJ1-5; possible D gene TRBD1, 5 bases. This CDR3 spans 16 amino acids. V lost 2 bases and J 0 bases, leaving 11 bases between the germline ends. The germline gives CDR1 SNHLY, CDR2 FYNNEI. In DNA, the CDR3 is TGTGCCAGCAGTGAATTCCAGGGCTATAGCAATCAGCCCCAGCATTTT. Translating gives CASSEFQGYSNQPQHF.

Turning to this clone: Compared with germline, one end of the junction differs, possibly owing to a read error. The chain employs TRBV7-7 and TRBJ2-3, with no clear D. Germline V CDR1 and CDR2: SSHAT, FNYEAQ (reference sequence). This CDR3 is built from 13 residues. CDR3 region: CASSPSSTDTQYF. CDR3 bases: TGTGCTAGCAGTCCTTCTAGCACAGATACGCAGTATTTT.

The rearrangement joins TRBV6-8 to TRBJ1-2; possible D gene TRBD1, 6 bases. Germline values: CDR1 MNHGY, CDR2 SAAAGT. Trimming removed 7 bases from V and 4 bases from J, with 22 bases in between. CDR3 length equals 16 residues. CDR3 sequence: CASTERGRGGFYGYTF. DNA of the CDR3: TGTGCCAGCACCGAGAGGGGCCGAGGGGGTTTCTATGGCTACACCTTC.

J is TRBJ1-5 and V is TRBV6-1; D unresolved. CDR1 is MNHNS and CDR2 is SASEGT in the germline V gene. This CDR3 has 15 amino acids. With 10 bases removed from V and 0 bases from J, the gap between germline ends came to 16 bases. CDR3 region: CATSVKGNSNQPQHF. The CDR3 DNA reads TGTGCCACCTCCGTAAAAGGGAATAGCAATCAGCCCCAGCATTTT.

This clone was observed once. The chain has TRBV7-2 and TRBJ2-7; D tentatively fits TRBD1 or TRBD2 (5 bases each). The ends were cut back, 3 bases at V and 0 bases at J, with 15 bases in the middle. The CDR3 is 16 residues long. Germline CDR1 SGHTA, CDR2 FQGNSA. CDR3 protein: CASSFPRDVNSYEQYF. As DNA, the CDR3 is TGTGCCAGCAGCTTCCCACGGGACGTGAACTCCTACGAGCAGTACTTC.

The chain joins TRBV18 to TRBJ2-7; D not certain. CDR3 size: 12 residues. Germline CDR1 reads KGHSH; CDR2 reads LQKENI. Trimming pared 5 bases from V and 6 bases from J, leaving 11 bases between. CDR3 in DNA: TGTGCCAGCTCAAAAGCGCTTGGCGAGCAGTACTTC. Translating gives CASSKALGEQYF.

The V and J genes are TRBV6-5 and TRBJ1-5; TRBD1 matches 8 bases. The CDR3 is 15 amino acids. The trim removed 6 bases at V and 4 bases at J, leaving 8 bases unmatched. In germline, CDR1 is MNHEY, CDR2 SVGAGI. CDR3 sequence reads: CASSPDRVPNQPQHF. CDR3 nucleotides: TGTGCCAGCAGCCCGGACAGGGTCCCTAATCAGCCCCAGCATTTT.

V usage is TRBV5-1 and J usage is TRBJ2-5, with TRBD1 as a possible D gene (6 bases). V shed 0 bases and J shed 1 base, with 10 bases lying between them. The CDR3 extends over 15 amino acids. Germline loops: CDR1 SGHRS, CDR2 YFSETQ. CDR3 residues: CASSLATGTQETQYF. As DNA, the CDR3 is TGCGCCAGCAGCTTGGCTACAGGGACCCAAGAGACCCAGTACTTC.

This sequence joins TRBV9 and TRBJ2-5; weak D call: TRBD1 (6 bases). V lost 4 bases and J lost 1, with 17 bases in between. This CDR3 is 16 amino acids long. Per germline, CDR1 SGDLS and CDR2 YYNGEE. The CDR3 protein is CASSTHSLGGQETQYF. For the CDR3, the DNA is TGTGCCAGCAGCACTCATTCACTAGGGGGCCAAGAGACCCAGTACTTC.

V and J are TRBV18 and TRBJ2-3, with D tentatively TRBD2 (5 bases). CDR1 is KGHSH, CDR2 LQKENI, per germline. CDR3 length: 15 amino acids. The V and J ends lost 1 base and 5 bases respectively, with 13 bases between them. In DNA, the CDR3 is TGTGCCAGCTCACCACTTTCGGCAGAGGGAGATACGCAGTATTTT. It encodes CASSPLSAEGDTQYF.

This rearrangement joins TRBV7-2 to TRBJ2-2; 11 nucleotides line up with TRBD1. J gave up 5 bases and V 2 bases, and 7 bases lay outside the gene matches. Germline V gene data show CDR1 as SGHTA and CDR2 as FQGNSA. CDR3 size: 17 residues. In DNA, the CDR3 is TGTGCCAGCAGCTTATACAATGGACAGGGGGCTACCGGGGAGCTGTTTTTT. Residues: CASSLYNGQGATGELFF.

The chain has TRBV30 and TRBJ1-5; the D is unclear. The CDR3 has 13 residues. V was clipped by 2 bases and J by 3 bases, with 8 bases between them. Germline CDR1 GTSNPN, CDR2 SVGIG (reference sequence). The CDR3 sequence is CAWSQDNNQPQHF. The CDR3 DNA is TGTGCCTGGAGTCAAGACAACAATCAGCCCCAGCATTTT.

This chain joins TRBV11-3 and TRBJ2-1; D unclear. The CDR3 is 14 amino acids. Trimming took 3 bases from V and 6 from J, leaving 12 bases between them. The V gene's germline CDR1 is SGHNT and CDR2 YENEEA. CDR3 sequence (DNA): TGTGCCAGCAGCTTCGGCGGATCCCTCAATGAGCAGTTCTTC. Translating gives CASSFGGSLNEQFF.

V and J are TRBV7-6 and TRBJ2-6; 11 nucleotides align to TRBD2. The CDR3 is 18 amino acids. Losses at the gene ends were 1 base for V and 4 bases for J; bases not matched to a gene: 6. Germline-derived CDR1 and CDR2 are SGHVS and FNYEAQ. The CDR3 sequence: CASSLELAGAIGANVLTF. In DNA form, the CDR3 reads TGTGCCAGCAGCTTAGAACTAGCGGGAGCGATAGGGGCCAACGTCCTGACTTTC. Using reference TRBV7-6 and TRBJ2-6 for the parts outside the CDR3, the full variable domain is GAGVSQSPRYKVTKRGQDVALRCDPISGHVSLYWYRQALGQGPEFLTYFNYEAQQDKSGLPNDRFSAERPEGSISTLTIQRTEQRDSAMYRCASSLELAGAIGANVLTFGAGSRLTVL.

The V call is TRBV9, the J call TRBJ2-2, with 12 bases aligning to TRBD2. After removal of 4 bases from V and 3 bases from J, the junction contained 10 bases not matched to a gene. CDR3 size: 18 residues. Germline-derived CDR1 and CDR2 are SGDLS and YYNGEE. This CDR3 is CASSIGLAGNRDTGELFF. The CDR3 DNA reads TGTGCCAGCAGCATTGGACTAGCGGGGAACCGGGACACCGGGGAGCTGTTTTTT. Based on the CDR3 plus reference TRBV9 and TRBJ2-2, the full variable domain is DSGVTQTPKHLITATGQRVTLRCSPRSGDLSVYWYQQSLDQGLQFLIQYYNGEERAKGNILERFSAQQFPDLHSELNLSSLELGDSALYFCASSIGLAGNRDTGELFFGEGSRLTVL.

The J gene is TRBJ2-2, the V gene TRBV10-3, with D perhaps TRBD1 (7 bases). This CDR3 contains 12 residues. The germline V and J ends were trimmed by 10 bases and 6 bases, with 12 bases remaining between them. The germline V gene encodes CDR1 ENHRY and CDR2 SYGVKD. In DNA, the CDR3 is TGTGCCACAGGGGGGTTATCCGGGGAGCTGTTTTTT. This codes for CATGGLSGELFF.

The count of this clone is one. DNA of the CDR3: TGTGCCAGCAGTCCCCAGACAGGCTACAATCAGCCCCAGCATTTT. Protein sequence: CASSPQTGYNQPQHF. This chain joins TRBV6-5 and TRBJ1-5, with D possibly matching TRBD1 (6 bases). Germline CDR1 MNHEY, CDR2 SVGAGI. Trimming removed 5 bases from V and 3 bases from J, with 14 bases in between. This CDR3 is built from 15 residues.

Turning to this clone: The same CDR3 arises from other DNA sequences in this sample as well. The J gene is TRBJ1-5, the V gene TRBV30; D gene unclear. The length of the CDR3 is 13 residues. V dropped 2 bases and J dropped 1 base, with 6 bases sitting between them. Germline assignment: CDR1 GTSNPN and CDR2 SVGIG (reference sequence). This CDR3 is CAWSSESNQPQHF. The CDR3 DNA reads as TGTGCCTGGAGTAGCGAGAGCAATCAGCCCCAGCATTTT.